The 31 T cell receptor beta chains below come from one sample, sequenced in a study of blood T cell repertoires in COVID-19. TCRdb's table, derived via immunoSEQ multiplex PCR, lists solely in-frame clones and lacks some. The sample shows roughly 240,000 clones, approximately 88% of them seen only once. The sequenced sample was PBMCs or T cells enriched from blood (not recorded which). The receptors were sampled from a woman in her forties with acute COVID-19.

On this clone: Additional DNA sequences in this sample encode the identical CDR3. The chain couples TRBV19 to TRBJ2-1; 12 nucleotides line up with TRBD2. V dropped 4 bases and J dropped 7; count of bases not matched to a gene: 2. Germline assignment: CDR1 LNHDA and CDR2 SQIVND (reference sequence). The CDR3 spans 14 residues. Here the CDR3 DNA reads TGTGCCAGTAGTACTAGCGGGGGGGCGAATGAGCAGTTCTTC. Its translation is CASSTSGGANEQFF.

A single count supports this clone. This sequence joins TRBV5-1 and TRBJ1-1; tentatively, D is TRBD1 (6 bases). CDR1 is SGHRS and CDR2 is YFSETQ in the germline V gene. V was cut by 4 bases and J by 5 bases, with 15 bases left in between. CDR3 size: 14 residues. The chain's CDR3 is CASSPLGGQTEAFF. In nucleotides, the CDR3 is TGCGCCAGCAGCCCCCTGGGGGGGCAAACTGAAGCTTTCTTT.

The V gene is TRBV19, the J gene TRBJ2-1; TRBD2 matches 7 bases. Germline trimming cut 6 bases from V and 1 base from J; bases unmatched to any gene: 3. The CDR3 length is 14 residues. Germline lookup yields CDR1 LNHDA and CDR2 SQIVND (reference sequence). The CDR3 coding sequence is TGTGCCAGTAGGCTCGGGGGGTCCTACAATGAGCAGTTCTTC. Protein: CASRLGGSYNEQFF. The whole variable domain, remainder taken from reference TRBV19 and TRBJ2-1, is DGGITQSPKYLFRKEGQNVTLSCEQNLNHDAMYWYRQDPGQGLRLIYYSQIVNDFQKGDIAEGYSVSREKKESFPLTVTSAQKNPTAFYLCASRLGGSYNEQFFGPGTRLTVL.

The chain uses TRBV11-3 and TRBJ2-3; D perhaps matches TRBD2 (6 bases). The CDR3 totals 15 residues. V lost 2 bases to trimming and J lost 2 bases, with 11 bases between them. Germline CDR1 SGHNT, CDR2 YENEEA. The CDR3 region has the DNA TGTGCCAGCAGCTTAAACGGGAGAAACACAGATACGCAGTATTTT. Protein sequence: CASSLNGRNTDTQYF.

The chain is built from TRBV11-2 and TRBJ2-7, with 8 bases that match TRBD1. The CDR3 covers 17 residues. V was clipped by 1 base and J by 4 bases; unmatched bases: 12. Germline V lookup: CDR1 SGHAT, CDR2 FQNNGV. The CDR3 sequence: CASSLAAMQGARYEQYF. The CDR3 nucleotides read TGTGCCAGCAGCTTAGCAGCCATGCAGGGGGCAAGATACGAGCAGTACTTC.

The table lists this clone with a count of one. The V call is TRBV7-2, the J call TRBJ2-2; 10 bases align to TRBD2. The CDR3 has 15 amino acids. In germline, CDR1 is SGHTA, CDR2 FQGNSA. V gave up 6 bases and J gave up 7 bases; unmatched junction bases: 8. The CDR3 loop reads CASRPSGSWNGELFF. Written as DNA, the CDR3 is TGTGCCAGCAGACCTAGCGGGAGTTGGAACGGGGAGCTGTTTTTT.

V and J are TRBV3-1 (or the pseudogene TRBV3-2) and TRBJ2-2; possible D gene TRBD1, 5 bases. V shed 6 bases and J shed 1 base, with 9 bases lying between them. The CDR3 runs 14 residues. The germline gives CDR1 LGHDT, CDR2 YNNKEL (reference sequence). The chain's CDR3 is CASSGHWNTGELFF. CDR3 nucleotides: TGTGCCAGCAGTGGACACTGGAACACCGGGGAGCTGTTTTTT.

CDR3 DNA: TGCGCCAGCAGCTCTCGACAGGGGGCTGACACTGAAGCTTTCTTT. The encoded protein is CASSSRQGADTEAFF. The rearrangement uses TRBV5-1 and TRBJ1-1; TRBD1 agrees at 10 bases. V shed 3 bases, J shed 3 bases, and the junction held 5 bases outside the gene matches. The length of the CDR3 is 15 residues. Germline-derived CDR1 and CDR2 are SGHRS and YFSETQ.

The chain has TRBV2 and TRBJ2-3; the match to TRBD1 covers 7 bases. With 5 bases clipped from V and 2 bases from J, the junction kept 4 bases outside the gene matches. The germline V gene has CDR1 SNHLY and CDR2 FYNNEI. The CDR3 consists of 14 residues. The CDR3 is CASSNDRVTDTQYF. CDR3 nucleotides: TGTGCCAGCAGTAATGACAGGGTCACAGATACGCAGTATTTT. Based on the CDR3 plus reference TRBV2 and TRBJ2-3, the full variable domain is EPEVTQTPSHQVTQMGQEVILRCVPISNHLYFYWYRQILGQKVEFLVSFYNNEISEKSEIFDDQFSVERPDGSNFTLKIRSTKLEDSAMYFCASSNDRVTDTQYFGPGTRLTVL.

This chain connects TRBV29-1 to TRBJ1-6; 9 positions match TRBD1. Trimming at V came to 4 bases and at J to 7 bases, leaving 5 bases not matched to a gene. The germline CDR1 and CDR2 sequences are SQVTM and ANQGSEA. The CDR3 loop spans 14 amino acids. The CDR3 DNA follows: TGCAGCGTTGTCCCGGGACAGGGAAATTCACCCCTCCACTTT. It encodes CSVVPGQGNSPLHF. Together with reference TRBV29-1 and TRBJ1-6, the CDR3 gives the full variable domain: SAVISQKPSRDICQRGTSLTIQCQVDSQVTMMFWYRQQPGQSLTLIATANQGSEATYESGFVIDKFPISRPNLTFSTLTVSNMSPEDSSIYLCSVVPGQGNSPLHFGNGTRLTVT.

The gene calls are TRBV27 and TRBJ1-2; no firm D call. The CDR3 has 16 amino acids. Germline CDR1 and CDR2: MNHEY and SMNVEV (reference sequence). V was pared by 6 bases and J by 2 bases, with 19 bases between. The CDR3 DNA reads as TGTGCCAGCAGGAGGTCAGGACTTCAACTCAACTATGGCTACACCTTC. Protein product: CASRRSGLQLNYGYTF.

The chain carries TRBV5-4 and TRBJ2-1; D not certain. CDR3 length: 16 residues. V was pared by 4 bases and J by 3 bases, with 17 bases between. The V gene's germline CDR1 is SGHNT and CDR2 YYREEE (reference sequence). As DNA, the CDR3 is TGTGCCAGCAGCACTCCGGGTCGTCGGCGCTACAATGAGCAGTTCTTC. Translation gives CASSTPGRRRYNEQFF.

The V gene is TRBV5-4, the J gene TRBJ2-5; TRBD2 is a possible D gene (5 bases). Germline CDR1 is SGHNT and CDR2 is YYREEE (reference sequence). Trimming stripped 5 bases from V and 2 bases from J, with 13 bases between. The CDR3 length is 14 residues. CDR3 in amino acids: CASSVDWNQETQYF. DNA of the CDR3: TGTGCCAGCAGTGTGGACTGGAATCAAGAGACCCAGTACTTC. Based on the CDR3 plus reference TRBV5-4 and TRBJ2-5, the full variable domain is ETGVTQSPTHLIKTRGQQVTLRCSSQSGHNTVSWYQQALGQGPQFIFQYYREEENGRGNFPPRFSGLQFPNYSSELNVNALELDDSALYLCASSVDWNQETQYFGPGTRLLVL.

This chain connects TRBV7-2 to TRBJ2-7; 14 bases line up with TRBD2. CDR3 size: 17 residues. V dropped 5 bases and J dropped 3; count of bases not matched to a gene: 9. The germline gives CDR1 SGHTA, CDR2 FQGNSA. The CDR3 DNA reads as TGTGCCAGCAGCATAACCCCCGGGACTAGCGGGGGCTACGAGCAGTACTTC. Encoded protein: CASSITPGTSGGYEQYF.

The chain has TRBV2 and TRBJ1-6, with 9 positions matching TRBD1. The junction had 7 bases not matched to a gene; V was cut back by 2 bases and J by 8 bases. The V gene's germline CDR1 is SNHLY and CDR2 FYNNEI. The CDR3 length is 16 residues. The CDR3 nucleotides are TGTGCCAGCAGTGAACAACAGGGGGCCGGGCATTCACCCCTCCACTTT. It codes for CASSEQQGAGHSPLHF.

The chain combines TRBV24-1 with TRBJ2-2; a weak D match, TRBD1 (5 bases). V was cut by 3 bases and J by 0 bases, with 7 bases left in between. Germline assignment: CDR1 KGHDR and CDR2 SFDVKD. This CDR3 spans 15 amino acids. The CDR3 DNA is TGTGCCACCAGTGATCCGACAGCGAACACCGGGGAGCTGTTTTTT. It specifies CATSDPTANTGELFF.

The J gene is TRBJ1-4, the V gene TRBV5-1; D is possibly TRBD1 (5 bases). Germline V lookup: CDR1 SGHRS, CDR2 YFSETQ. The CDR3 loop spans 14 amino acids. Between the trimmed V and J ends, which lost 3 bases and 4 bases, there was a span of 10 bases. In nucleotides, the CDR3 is TGCGCCAGCAGCTCGGGACTGTATAATGAAAAACTGTTTTTT. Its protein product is CASSSGLYNEKLFF.

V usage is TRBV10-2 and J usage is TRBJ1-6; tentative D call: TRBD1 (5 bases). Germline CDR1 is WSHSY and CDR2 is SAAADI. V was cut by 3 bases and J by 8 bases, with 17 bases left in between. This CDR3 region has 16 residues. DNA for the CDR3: TGCGCCAGCAGTGACAGGGTTTCGGTCGATCATTCACCCCTCCACTTT. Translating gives CASSDRVSVDHSPLHF.

CDR3 sequence: CASSRGTGSNSPLHF. CDR3 DNA: TGTGCCAGCAGCCGCGGGACAGGGTCTAATTCACCCCTCCACTTT. The rearrangement joins TRBV11-2 to TRBJ1-6; TRBD1 agrees at 9 bases. J was trimmed by 6 bases and V by 5 bases; bases with no gene match: 5. From germline, CDR1 is SGHAT and CDR2 FQNNGV. This CDR3 has 15 amino acids.

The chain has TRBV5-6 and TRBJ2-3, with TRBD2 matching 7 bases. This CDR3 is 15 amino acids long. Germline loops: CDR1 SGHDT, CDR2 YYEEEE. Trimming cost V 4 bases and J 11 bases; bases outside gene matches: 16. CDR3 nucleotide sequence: TGTGCCAGCAGCCCGTTTCTGCCGGTCCAGCGGGAGCAGTATTTT. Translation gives CASSPFLPVQREQYF.

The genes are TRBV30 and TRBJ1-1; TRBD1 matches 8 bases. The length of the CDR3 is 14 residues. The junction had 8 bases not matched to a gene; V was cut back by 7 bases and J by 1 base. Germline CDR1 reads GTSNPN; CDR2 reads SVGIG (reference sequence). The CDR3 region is CALTGGGRNTEAFF. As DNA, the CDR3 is TGTGCCTTAACAGGGGGAGGTAGGAACACTGAAGCTTTCTTT.

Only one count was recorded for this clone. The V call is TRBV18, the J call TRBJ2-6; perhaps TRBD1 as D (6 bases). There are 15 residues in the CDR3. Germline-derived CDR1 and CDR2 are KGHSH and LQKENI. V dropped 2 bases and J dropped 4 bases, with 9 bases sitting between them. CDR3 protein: CASSPGGGGANVLTF. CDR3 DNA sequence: TGTGCCAGCTCACCAGGGGGCGGAGGGGCCAACGTCCTGACTTTC. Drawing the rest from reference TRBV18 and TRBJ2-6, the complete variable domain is NAGVMQNPRHLVRRRGQEARLRCSPMKGHSHVYWYRQLPEEGLKFMVYLQKENIIDESGMPKERFSAEFPKEGPSILRIQQVVRGDSAAYFCASSPGGGGANVLTFGAGSRLTVL.

CDR3 in amino acids: CASSPGAGDTIYF. CDR3 bases: TGCGCCAGCAGCCCGGGCGCCGGGGACACCATATATTTT. This chain joins TRBV5-1 and TRBJ1-3; unclear D gene. Germline V gene data show CDR1 as SGHRS and CDR2 as YFSETQ. Trimming cost V 4 bases and J 8 bases, with 13 bases left between them. The CDR3 runs 13 residues.

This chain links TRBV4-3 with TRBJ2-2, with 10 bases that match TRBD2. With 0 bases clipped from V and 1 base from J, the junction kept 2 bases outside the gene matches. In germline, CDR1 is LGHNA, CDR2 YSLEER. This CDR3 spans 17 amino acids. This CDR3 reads CASSQDLAGGNTGELFF. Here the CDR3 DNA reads TGCGCCAGCAGCCAAGACTTAGCGGGGGGGAACACCGGGGAGCTGTTTTTT.

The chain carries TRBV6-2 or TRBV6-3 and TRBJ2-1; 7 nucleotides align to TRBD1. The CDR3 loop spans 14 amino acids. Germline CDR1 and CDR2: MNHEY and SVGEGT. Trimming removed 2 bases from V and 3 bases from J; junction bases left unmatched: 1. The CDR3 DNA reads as TGTGCCAGCAGTTACAACAGGGGCTACAATGAGCAGTTCTTC. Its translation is CASSYNRGYNEQFF.

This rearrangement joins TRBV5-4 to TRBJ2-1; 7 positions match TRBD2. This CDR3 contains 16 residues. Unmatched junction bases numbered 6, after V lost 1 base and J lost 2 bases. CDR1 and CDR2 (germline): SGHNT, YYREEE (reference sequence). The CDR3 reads CASSLLSSGAYNEQFF. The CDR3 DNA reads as TGTGCCAGCAGCTTGCTCTCTAGCGGTGCCTACAATGAGCAGTTCTTC. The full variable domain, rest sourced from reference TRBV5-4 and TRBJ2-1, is ETGVTQSPTHLIKTRGQQVTLRCSSQSGHNTVSWYQQALGQGPQFIFQYYREEENGRGNFPPRFSGLQFPNYSSELNVNALELDDSALYLCASSLLSSGAYNEQFFGPGTRLTVL.

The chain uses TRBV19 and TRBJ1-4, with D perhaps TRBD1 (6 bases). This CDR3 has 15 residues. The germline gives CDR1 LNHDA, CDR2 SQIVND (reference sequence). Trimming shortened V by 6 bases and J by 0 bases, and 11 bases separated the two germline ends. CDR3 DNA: TGTGCCAGTAGGGACCCAGGGGCAACTAATGAAAAACTGTTTTTT. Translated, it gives CASRDPGATNEKLFF.

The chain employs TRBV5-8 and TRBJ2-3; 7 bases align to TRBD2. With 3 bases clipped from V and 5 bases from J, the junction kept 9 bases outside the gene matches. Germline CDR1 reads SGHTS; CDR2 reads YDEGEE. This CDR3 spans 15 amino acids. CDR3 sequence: CASSYGRGFRDTQYF. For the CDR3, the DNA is TGTGCCAGCAGCTATGGGAGGGGCTTTAGAGATACGCAGTATTTT.

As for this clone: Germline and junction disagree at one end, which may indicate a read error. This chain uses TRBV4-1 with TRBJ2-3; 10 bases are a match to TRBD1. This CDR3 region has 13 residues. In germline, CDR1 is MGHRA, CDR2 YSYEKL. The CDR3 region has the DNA TGCGCCAGCAGCCAACTGACAGGGGGCAAGCGAGATTTT. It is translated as CASSQLTGGKRDF.

The CDR3 here is CATSGGLDNQPQHF. CDR3 bases: TGTGCCACCTCGGGGGGACTAGACAATCAGCCCCAGCATTTT. J is TRBJ1-5 and V is TRBV24-1, with D tentatively TRBD1 (5 bases). The CDR3 sequence is 14 residues long. The ends were cut back, 9 bases at V and 3 bases at J, with 14 bases in the middle. Looked up from germline, CDR1 is KGHDR and CDR2 is SFDVKD.

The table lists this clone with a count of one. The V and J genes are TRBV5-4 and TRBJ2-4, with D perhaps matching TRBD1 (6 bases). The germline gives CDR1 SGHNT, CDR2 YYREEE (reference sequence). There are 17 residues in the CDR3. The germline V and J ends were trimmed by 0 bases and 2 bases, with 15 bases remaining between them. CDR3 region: CASSLGGPGRPKNIQYF. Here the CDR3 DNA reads TGTGCCAGCAGCTTGGGGGGGCCAGGCCGGCCCAAAAACATTCAGTACTTC.